Sequencing of this T cell receptor beta chain was carried out in a study of OX40 agonist ivuxolimab in advanced cancers. About the study as a whole: The costimulatory receptor OX40 (CD134) was targeted by ivuxolimab, a fully human IgG2 agonistic monoclonal antibody. Intravenous ivuxolimab was administered to patients every 2 weeks at six dose levels: 0.01, 0.1, 0.3, 1.5, 3 and 10 mg/kg. Of the roughly 53 patients in dose escalation, 19 had hepatocellular carcinoma, roughly 15 had melanoma, 9 had renal cell carcinoma and 9 had head and neck cancer. In the dose-escalation cohort, 65% to 85% of patients were male, and the mean age was roughly 56 years with a range of about 20 to 80. Patients were allowed to have had prior anti-PD-1, anti-PD-L1 or anti-CTLA-4 therapy, and roughly 40% of the dose-escalation patients had been treated with checkpoint inhibitors. Partial responses were achieved by three dose-escalation patients, of whom one had hepatocellular carcinoma and two had cutaneous melanoma. The point of sequencing TCRbeta in the periphery was to test whether ivuxolimab changed TCR sequence diversity and drove clonal T-cell expansion. The paper reports the monotherapy dose-escalation portion (N of about 51 patients) of the phase I ivuxolimab trial. General study outcomes and caveats: At doses of 0.1 to 3.0 mg/kg, clonal expansion of both CD4+ and CD8+ T cells in blood was seen between baseline and week 6. In the 0.1-3.0 mg/kg groups, partial responders had among the lowest normalized peripheral clonal expansion, particularly in CD8+ T cells. The antigen specificity of the clonally expanded peripheral T cells was not determined. Low levels of normalized T-cell clonal expansion were also seen in some patients who did not respond. After ivuxolimab, expanded clones were on average more numerous among CD8+ T cells than among CD4+ T cells.

Looking up the germline V gene (reference sequence) yields CDR1 LNHDA and CDR2 SQIVND. The CDR3 goes from the cysteine to the phenylalanine over 14 residues. The read is trimmed to its CDR3 DNA, 42 bases read in frame from base 1. Patients with a history of autoimmune disease or receiving systemic immunosuppression were excluded from the trial. In every dose cohort, peripheral blood was drawn for TCR sequencing at baseline, cycle 4 day 1, and cycle 7 day 1. Samples came from an open-label, multicenter, first-in-human phase I dose-escalation trial of ivuxolimab. Adults with locally advanced or metastatic head and neck squamous cell, hepatocellular, melanoma or renal cell carcinoma were enrolled in the trial. Before TCR sequencing, CD4+ T cells and CD8+ T cells were sorted from peripheral blood as separate populations. A word on this clone: This receptor's antigen is unknown. One junction end does not reproduce the germline sequence, and a read error may be involved.

To sequence the TCRbeta CDR3 region, genomic DNA was isolated from the sorted cells. TCRbeta CDR3 regions were sequenced using the immunoSEQ Assay. TCRdb re-hosts the immuneACCESS table, in-frame sequences only. Its copies lack some clones; in the studies checked, an unresolved V gene accounts for under half of them, and the cause for the rest is not known. In this sample the table shows roughly 76,000 clones, about 88% of which occur a single time. The ten largest make up roughly 8% of the sample. This receptor chain uses TRBV19 and TRBJ2-7, with 8 middle bases fitting TRBD2. The source is an adult with an advanced solid tumor such as melanoma, head and neck, liver or kidney cancer. Sequenced here: CD4+ or CD8+ T cells sorted from blood, sampled in a trial of the OX40 agonist ivuxolimab. The CDR3 protein: CASSIAGPTYEQYF. The DNA sequence is given as TGTGCCAGTAGCATAGCGGGACCCACCTACGAGCAGTACTTC.